This TCR beta chain came from a study of blood T cell repertoires in COVID-19 (TCRdb year 2020). About the full investigation: Samples covering the acute and convalescent phases of COVID-19 were provided by collaborators in the United States, Italy and Spain. Samples were obtained from the ongoing ImmuneRACE study (first 160 participants) and from about 1,300 subjects provided by 6 global collaborators. Deeply sampled blood TCRbeta repertoires from subjects exposed to, actively infected with, or recovered from COVID-19 were included in the dataset. The repertoires were released in a freely available public database intended as a resource for research on the immune response to SARS-CoV-2. The prospective study material was composed of cDNA or gDNA derived from T cells, B-cell-depleted T cells, or PBMCs. A de-identified subject ID, COVID-19 status, age in years and sex were almost always included in the sample metadata. Where available, HLA class I and class II types were taken from metadata supplied by the sample provider and were not determined by assay-based typing.

Notes on this clone: Its antigen is not yet known. Base quality data are lacking; no much larger clone is found one base away.

Collaborating institutions collected whole blood in K2EDTA tubes following their own protocols. For TCRbeta analysis, collaborators shipped samples as frozen whole blood, isolated PBMCs, or DNA extracted from either of those sample types. Broader findings and caveats from the paper: Clinical and demographic metadata were provided uncurated, with the amount varying by source and participant.

TCRbeta CDR3 regions were amplified from genomic DNA by means of the immunoSEQ Assay, a bias-controlled multiplex PCR. Per the authors' processing: The number of nucleated cells in each sample was estimated by amplification of reference gene primers within the assay. To quantify the absolute abundance of each unique TCRbeta CDR3 rearrangement, sequence reads were collapsed and filtered. Productive Simpson clonality was computed per sample as the square root of Simpson's diversity index over productive rearrangements. The clones in this table, taken by TCRdb from immuneACCESS, are in-frame only. Not every clone is retained; where verified, under half of the shortfall comes from an unresolved V gene, and the cause of the rest is unknown. The V and J calls and clone size were taken over from that table, and D and trimming were inferred from the DNA. Across this sample there are 55,000 or so clones, with around nine tenths seen only once. The top ten constitute 8.5% of the sample.

From cysteine to phenylalanine, the CDR3 is 14 amino acids long. Only the CDR3 DNA is retained, 42 bases long and in frame from the first base. V trim: 8 bases; J trim: 6 bases; unmatched bases: 8. Via the germline V gene (reference sequence), CDR1 is LGHDT and CDR2 YNNKEL. The rearranged segments are TRBV3-1 (or the pseudogene TRBV3-2) and TRBJ2-2; 8 nucleotides in the junction match TRBD2. Sequencing was carried out using peripheral blood. This clonotype originated in a man between 60 and 75 years old with active COVID-19. The CDR3 corresponds to CASWASGGPGELFF. The base sequence is TGTGCCAGCTGGGCCAGCGGGGGACCCGGGGAGCTGTTTTTT.